The next 27 T cell receptor beta chains were all read from a single sample in a study of blood T cell repertoires in COVID-19. TCRdb keeps only in-frame clones here, not all; method: immunoSEQ multiplex PCR. The data show over 85,000 clones, with roughly 90% seen just once and around 1.9% held by the top ten. Sample: peripheral blood. The receptor set was obtained from a woman between 50 and 59 years old with COVID-19, enrolled during active disease.

This chain links TRBV6-4 with TRBJ2-5; D remains ambiguous. This CDR3 contains 11 residues. Germline values: CDR1 MRHNA, CDR2 SNTAGT. The germline V and J ends were trimmed by 6 bases and 0 bases, with 2 bases remaining between them. The CDR3 sequence is CASSYQETQYF. The CDR3 DNA reads as TGTGCCAGCAGCTACCAAGAGACCCAGTACTTC.

CDR3 sequence reads: CASSTGTGDREQYV. CDR3 sequence (DNA): TGTGCCAGCAGTACCGGGACAGGGGATCGGGAGCAGTACGTC. This chain uses TRBV6-5 with TRBJ2-7; 10 bases are shared with TRBD1. In germline, CDR1 is MNHEY, CDR2 SVGAGI. CDR3 size: 14 residues. Trimming cost V 5 bases and J 7 bases; bases outside gene matches: 8.

The J gene is TRBJ1-1, the V gene TRBV19; D uncertain. This CDR3 is 13 amino acids long. Per germline, CDR1 LNHDA and CDR2 SQIVND (reference sequence). V was cut by 3 bases and J by 6 bases, with 11 bases left in between. CDR3 loop: CASSMGGEAEAFF. CDR3 bases: TGTGCCAGTAGTATGGGAGGTGAAGCTGAAGCTTTCTTT.

This chain links TRBV6-2 or TRBV6-3 with TRBJ1-2; 7 bases line up with TRBD1. With V trimmed by 5 bases and J by 8 bases, 11 bases remained unmatched. Per the germline V gene, CDR1 is MNHEY and CDR2 is SVGEGT. The CDR3 runs 14 residues. CDR3 region: CASSQTGTEDGYTF. The CDR3 DNA sequence: TGTGCCAGCAGTCAAACAGGGACAGAGGACGGCTACACCTTC.

V is TRBV5-1 and J is TRBJ2-3; 8 nucleotides agree with TRBD2. From germline, CDR1 is SGHRS and CDR2 YFSETQ. This CDR3 has 14 residues. The J segment lost 5 bases and the V segment lost 1 base, leaving 3 bases of the junction unmatched. This CDR3 is CASSLSLAGDTQYF. CDR3 nucleotide sequence: TGCGCCAGCAGCTTGAGCCTAGCGGGAGATACGCAGTATTTT.

This clone was recorded once. The chain combines TRBV24-1 with TRBJ1-2, with D perhaps TRBD1 (6 bases). The CDR3 is 13 residues long. Trimming left V 1 base short and J 5 bases short, with 7 bases between. Germline CDR1 KGHDR, CDR2 SFDVKD. The CDR3 nucleotides read TGTGCCACCAGTGATTTAGGACAGTATGGCTACACCTTC. It codes for CATSDLGQYGYTF.

The chain has TRBV2 and TRBJ2-1, with D unclear. The CDR3 is 12 residues long. V was cut by 2 bases and J by 8 bases, with 7 bases left in between. Germline CDR1 and CDR2: SNHLY and FYNNEI. The CDR3 DNA sequence: TGTGCCAGCAGTGAAATGAGGTATGAGCAGTTCTTC. This sequence encodes CASSEMRYEQFF.

The rearrangement uses TRBV10-2 and TRBJ1-5; tentative D call: TRBD1 (6 bases). V was cut by 7 bases and J by 4 bases, with 8 bases left in between. Germline V gene lookup returns CDR1 WSHSY and CDR2 SAAADI. The CDR3 has 12 amino acids. The CDR3 DNA reads as TGCGCCAGCACAACAGGGAATCAGCCCCAGCATTTT. Amino acid sequence: CASTTGNQPQHF.

The rearrangement links TRBV12-3 or TRBV12-4 to TRBJ1-6; D possibly corresponds to TRBD1 (6 bases). The CDR3 is 13 amino acids. The V end lost 10 bases, the J end lost 10 bases, and 17 bases lay between the germline ends. The CDR3 sequence is CATTDRTGSPLHF. In nucleotides, the CDR3 is TGTGCCACCACCGACAGGACGGGATCACCCCTCCACTTT.

The gene calls are TRBV7-2 and TRBJ1-1; 9 nucleotides match TRBD1. Trimming cost V 6 bases and J 11 bases; bases outside gene matches: 13. Germline CDR1 reads SGHTA; CDR2 reads FQGNSA. CDR3 length equals 14 residues. CDR3 region: CASSPGTGSLVAFF. DNA of the CDR3: TGTGCCAGCAGTCCTGGGACAGGGTCGCTAGTGGCTTTCTTT.

CDR3 sequence reads: CASSQATGSGNTIYF. For the CDR3, the DNA is TGTGCCAGCAGCCAAGCTACAGGCTCTGGAAACACCATATATTTT. This rearrangement joins TRBV3-1 (or the pseudogene TRBV3-2) to TRBJ1-3; D is perhaps TRBD1 (5 bases). This CDR3 region has 15 residues. The germline gives CDR1 LGHDT, CDR2 YNNKEL (reference sequence). The V gene lost 1 base and the J gene lost 0 bases, with 7 bases spanning the gap.

The rearrangement uses TRBV30 and TRBJ1-2; possibly TRBD1 for D (5 bases). Germline V gene lookup returns CDR1 GTSNPN and CDR2 SVGIG (reference sequence). CDR3 length equals 15 residues. V was trimmed by 2 bases and J by 7 bases, leaving 20 bases between them. The CDR3 loop reads CAWSPLGGQKGGYTF. CDR3 coding DNA: TGTGCCTGGAGTCCCCTCGGCGGACAAAAAGGTGGCTACACCTTC. The variable domain in full, completed from reference TRBV30 and TRBJ1-2, reads SQTIHQWPATLVQPVGSPLSLECTVEGTSNPNLYWYRQAAGRGLQLLFYSVGIGQISSEVPQNLSASRPQDRQFILSSKKLLLSDSGFYLCAWSPLGGQKGGYTFGSGTRLTVV.

The CDR3 DNA sequence: TGTGCCAGCAGTCCGGGACAGGGGGTTCCTAGGCCCCAGCATTTT. Translating it yields CASSPGQGVPRPQHF. The chain links TRBV27 to TRBJ1-5; 11 bases map to TRBD1. The V and J ends lost 5 bases and 9 bases, in that order; junction bases with no gene match: 9. CDR3 length: 15 amino acids. Germline V gives CDR1 MNHEY, CDR2 SMNVEV (reference sequence).

This clone was counted once. The genes are TRBV2 and TRBJ1-6; D not certain. V lost 3 bases and J 11 bases, leaving 17 bases between the germline ends. This CDR3 contains 15 residues. CDR1 SNHLY and CDR2 FYNNEI come from the germline V gene. CDR3 sequence (DNA): TGTGCCAGCAGTGACCTCAGGCAGGTCCATCCACCCCTCCACTTT. This translates into CASSDLRQVHPPLHF. Using reference TRBV2 and TRBJ1-6 for the parts outside the CDR3, the full variable domain is EPEVTQTPSHQVTQMGQEVILRCVPISNHLYFYWYRQILGQKVEFLVSFYNNEISEKSEIFDDQFSVERPDGSNFTLKIRSTKLEDSAMYFCASSDLRQVHPPLHFGNGTRLTVT.

The sample holds one count of this clone. The rearrangement joins TRBV27 to TRBJ1-3, with TRBD1 matching 8 bases. In germline, CDR1 is MNHEY, CDR2 SMNVEV (reference sequence). This CDR3 has 15 residues. V lost 6 bases and J lost 4; bases outside the gene matches: 8. DNA of the CDR3: TGTGCCAGCAGCGACAGGGGAAGGTGGGGAAACACCATATATTTT. This translates into CASSDRGRWGNTIYF.

The J gene is TRBJ2-7, the V gene TRBV5-6, with D unclear. V lost 2 bases, J lost 0 bases, and 6 bases lay in between. This CDR3 is built from 13 residues. Germline V gives CDR1 SGHDT, CDR2 YYEEEE. The CDR3 nucleotides read TGTGCCAGCAGCTTCAGGAACTCCTACGAGCAGTACGTC. It yields the protein CASSFRNSYEQYV.

Comment on this clone: At one end, the junction sequence differs from germline, possibly due to a read error. The rearrangement joins TRBV5-5 to TRBJ2-5, with D possibly matching TRBD1 (5 bases). The CDR3 extends over 13 amino acids. Germline CDR1 and CDR2: SGHKS and YYEKEE (reference sequence). The CDR3 spells CASTLDTTGTQYF. For the CDR3, the DNA is TGTGCCAGCACCTTGGACACGACGGGGACCCAGTACTTC.

The V call is TRBV4-1, the J call TRBJ2-2, with 16 bases identical to TRBD2. The CDR3 is 19 amino acids. The germline gives CDR1 MGHRA, CDR2 YSYEKL. With V trimmed by 7 bases and J by 2 bases, 10 bases remained unmatched. The CDR3 sequence is CASTRPGLAGGHNTGELFF. CDR3 in DNA: TGCGCCAGCACCCGACCGGGACTAGCGGGGGGGCATAACACCGGGGAGCTGTTTTTT.

The chain employs TRBV6-5 and TRBJ2-7, with a weak D call TRBD2 (6 bases). The CDR3 spans 13 residues. V shed 0 bases and J shed 6 bases, with 9 bases lying between them. CDR1 is MNHEY and CDR2 is SVGAGI in the germline V gene. The CDR3 coding sequence is TGTGCCAGCAGTTACTCGATGGGGGGCGAGCAGTACTTC. Translating it yields CASSYSMGGEQYF.

J is TRBJ1-1 and V is TRBV5-4; D may be TRBD1 (5 bases). The CDR3 contains 15 residues. V was cut by 0 bases and J by 4 bases, with 13 bases left in between. CDR1 and CDR2 (germline): SGHNT, YYREEE (reference sequence). The CDR3 DNA follows: TGTGCCAGCAGCTTGGTCCAGGGATGGGGCACTGAAGCTTTCTTT. This gives the protein CASSLVQGWGTEAFF.

This chain joins TRBV4-1 and TRBJ2-3, with D perhaps matching TRBD2 (6 bases). Per germline, CDR1 MGHRA and CDR2 YSYEKL. The V end was cut by 1 base, the J end by 7 bases, with 21 bases between. CDR3 length equals 17 residues. The CDR3 region has the DNA TGCGCCAGCAGCCAAGGGTGGGGCAGGCGCGGGGAAAATACGCAGTATTTT. This translates into CASSQGWGRRGENTQYF.

The gene calls are TRBV2 and TRBJ2-2, with 10 bases matching TRBD2. Germline assignment: CDR1 SNHLY and CDR2 FYNNEI. V lost 5 bases to trimming and J lost 5 bases; unmatched junction nucleotides: 8. The CDR3 is 16 residues long. This CDR3 is CASSRTSGVPTGELFF. The CDR3 DNA reads as TGTGCCAGCAGTCGCACTAGCGGGGTCCCAACCGGGGAGCTGTTTTTT.

The chain links TRBV10-2 to TRBJ1-2; D is uncertain. V lost 0 bases and J 4 bases, leaving 9 bases between the germline ends. This CDR3 contains 14 residues. CDR1 is WSHSY, CDR2 SAAADI, per germline. CDR3 nucleotides: TGCGCCAGCAGTGAGTCAAGCCCAGGCTATGGCTACACCTTC. Translated, it gives CASSESSPGYGYTF.

The chain joins TRBV2 to TRBJ2-7, with 13 bases matching TRBD2. The CDR3 contains 16 residues. With 9 bases clipped from V and 0 bases from J, the junction kept 8 bases outside the gene matches. Looked up from germline, CDR1 is SNHLY and CDR2 is FYNNEI. CDR3 in amino acids: CASRLAGGRSSYEQYF. The CDR3 region has the DNA TGTGCCAGTAGACTAGCGGGGGGTCGTTCCTCCTACGAGCAGTACTTC.

The chain is built from TRBV30 and TRBJ1-1; weak D call: TRBD1 (5 bases). CDR3 length: 14 residues. Trimming cost V 3 bases and J 1 base, with 12 bases left between them. From germline, CDR1 is GTSNPN and CDR2 SVGIG (reference sequence). The CDR3 nucleotides read TGTGCCTGGAGCCCCCTCGGACAGAACACTGAAGCTTTCTTT. Translating it yields CAWSPLGQNTEAFF.

As DNA, the CDR3 is TGTGCCTGGAGTGTAAAGTACGGCTCCTACGAGCAGTACTTC. This translates into CAWSVKYGSYEQYF. This chain connects TRBV30 to TRBJ2-7, with D unclear. Germline lookup yields CDR1 GTSNPN and CDR2 SVGIG (reference sequence). The V end was cut by 0 bases, the J end by 0 bases, with 9 bases between. This CDR3 contains 14 residues.

This clone has at least ten counts. This rearrangement joins TRBV6-6 to TRBJ2-7; 10 bases match TRBD1. The CDR3 extends over 13 amino acids. Germline V gives CDR1 MNHNY, CDR2 SVGAGI (reference sequence). The trim removed 6 bases at V and 6 bases at J, leaving 5 bases unmatched. The DNA of the CDR3 is TGTGCCAGCAGAACAGGACAGGGGGGCGAGCAGTACTTC. Its translation: CASRTGQGGEQYF.